The 24 T cell receptor beta chains below were found in one sample sequenced in a study of identical twins (dated by TCRdb to 2016 to 2018). Library construction relied on 5' RACE. For sequencing, an Illumina HiSeq 2000 was employed. TCRdb trimmed public reads at Q25 via fastp, called clones via MiXCR and kept in-frame beta chains. Entries are consolidated by CDR3 protein sequence, retaining the most common genes and DNA. A total of some 1,600,000 distinct CDR3 sequences appear in this sample, about 32% of them only once. The top ten hold around 0.3% of the sample. The sequenced sample consisted of cord blood. These receptors were collected from a newborn girl in good health.

This clonotype was picked up many times. The CDR3 reads CSARWARDTQETQYF. CDR3 DNA sequence: TGCAGTGCTAGATGGGCCAGGGATACCCAAGAGACCCAGTACTTC. This rearrangement joins TRBV20-1 to TRBJ2-5; the D gene is possibly TRBD1 (5 bases). Germline-derived CDR1 and CDR2 are DFQATT and SNEGSKA (reference sequence). The CDR3 loop spans 15 amino acids. The ends were cut back, 2 bases at V and 1 base at J, with 14 bases in the middle.

The chain recombines TRBV5-1 with TRBJ2-1; the match to TRBD2 covers 14 bases. V shed 5 bases, J shed 2 bases, and the junction held 6 bases outside the gene matches. Germline V gives CDR1 SGHRS, CDR2 YFSETQ. This CDR3 has 17 amino acids. Here the CDR3 DNA reads TGCGCCAGCAGGGAAGGACTAGCGGGAGGCCCCTACAATGAGCAGTTCTTC. This codes for CASREGLAGGPYNEQFF.

Points on this clonotype: An end of the junction differs from the germline gene, which may be a read error. The chain carries TRBV4-1 and TRBJ2-7, with D possibly being TRBD2 (6 bases). The J call may be mistaken, given a closer DNA end match to TRBJ2-5. The germline CDR1 and CDR2 sequences are MGHRA and YSYEKL. The CDR3 sequence is 16 residues long. The CDR3 region has the DNA TGCGCCAGCAGCCGGCTGCCTAGCGACCACCAAGGGACCCAGTACTTC. Amino acids: CASSRLPSDHQGTQYF.

This clonotype has only a few counts. J is TRBJ1-5 and V is TRBV7-2, with unresolved D. Between the trimmed V and J ends, which lost 2 bases and 0 bases, there was a span of 14 bases. CDR3 length: 17 residues. CDR1 is SGHTA and CDR2 is FQGNSA in the germline V gene. CDR3 in DNA: TGTGCCAGCAGCTTAATCTGGACGACCTATAGCAATCAGCCCCAGCATTTT. It yields the protein CASSLIWTTYSNQPQHF.

The chain is built from TRBV2 and TRBJ1-6; no clear D gene. V lost 7 bases, J lost 8 bases, and 18 bases lay in between. This CDR3 has 15 amino acids. The germline CDR1 and CDR2 sequences are SNHLY and FYNNEI. CDR3 region: CASIPELLSDSPLHF. The CDR3 region has the DNA TGTGCCAGCATACCGGAGCTGCTGTCGGATTCACCCCTCCACTTT.

The chain employs TRBV6-5 and TRBJ1-2; 9 nucleotides align to TRBD1. The germline V gene has CDR1 MNHEY and CDR2 SVGAGI. The CDR3 runs 18 residues. V gave up 0 bases and J gave up 0 bases; unmatched junction bases: 8. The CDR3 loop is CASSYSRQGVPTNYGYTF. The DNA of the CDR3 is TGTGCCAGCAGTTACTCAAGACAGGGGGTACCCACTAACTATGGCTACACCTTC.

This clonotype was detected ten times or more. The J gene is TRBJ2-4, the V gene TRBV7-2; D not certain. The V gene lost 0 bases and the J gene lost 7 bases, with 7 bases spanning the gap. CDR1 and CDR2 (germline): SGHTA, FQGNSA. This CDR3 is 13 amino acids long. The CDR3 protein is CASSLAIRNIQYF. The CDR3 DNA follows: TGTGCCAGCAGCTTAGCGATCAGGAACATTCAGTACTTC.

The V gene is TRBV21-1, the J gene TRBJ2-7; the table calls TRBD1, which could not be checked here. TRBV21-1 represents a pseudogene. The CDR3 covers 16 residues. The CDR3 nucleotides read TGTGCCAGCAGCAAAAGGGGGCCCGCGGATATATGCGAGCAGTACTTC. It specifies CASSKRGPADICEQYF.

CDR3 DNA: TGTGCCAGCTTTTCCCGGGACAGGGGGTTCAATCAGCCCCAGCATTTT. The encoded protein is CASFSRDRGFNQPQHF. The chain carries TRBV28 and TRBJ1-5; 11 bases map to TRBD1. Germline assignment: CDR1 MDHEN and CDR2 SYDVKM. This CDR3 has 16 residues. V lost 8 bases to trimming and J lost 3 bases; unmatched junction nucleotides: 9.

The CDR3 here is CASSLSGWRGYTF. The CDR3 nucleotides are TGTGCCAGCAGTTTATCGGGGTGGAGGGGCTACACCTTC. This chain links TRBV27 with TRBJ1-2, with no clear D. The length of the CDR3 is 13 residues. Germline CDR1 MNHEY, CDR2 SMNVEV (reference sequence). V lost 0 bases, J lost 8 bases, and 10 bases lay in between.

There are a few counts of this clonotype. This chain uses TRBV4-1 with TRBJ2-1; 8 positions agree with TRBD2. The germline V gene has CDR1 MGHRA and CDR2 YSYEKL. The CDR3 has 16 residues. Germline trimming cut 0 bases from V and 4 bases from J; bases unmatched to any gene: 5. The CDR3 DNA follows: TGCGCCAGCAGCCAAGAACCGGGACTAGGGTACAATGAGCAGTTCTTC. Protein: CASSQEPGLGYNEQFF.

The V gene is TRBV25-1, the J gene TRBJ2-3; 9 bases line up with TRBD1. V lost 5 bases and J lost 2; bases outside the gene matches: 5. This CDR3 contains 15 residues. CDR1 MGHDK and CDR2 SYGVNS come from the germline V gene. The CDR3 is CASSKGQGFTDTQYF. CDR3 in DNA: TGTGCCAGCAGTAAGGGACAGGGATTCACAGATACGCAGTATTTT.

This clonotype was seen a handful of times. The rearrangement links TRBV27 to TRBJ2-7; weak D call: TRBD1 (6 bases). The CDR3 contains 12 residues. The V gene's germline CDR1 is MNHEY and CDR2 SMNVEV (reference sequence). Trimming shortened V by 6 bases and J by 7 bases, and 13 bases separated the two germline ends. The CDR3 loop is CASRTGYNEQYF. DNA for the CDR3: TGTGCCAGCAGGACAGGCTACAATGAGCAGTACTTC.

The chain carries TRBV29-1 and TRBJ2-4; D is uncertain. Germline V gene data show CDR1 as SQVTM and CDR2 as ANQGSEA. CDR3 length: 13 residues. V shed 5 bases and J shed 2 bases, with 10 bases lying between them. CDR3 coding DNA: TGCAGCGTTAATGGAGTTTCCAAAAACATTCAGTACTTC. Its protein product is CSVNGVSKNIQYF.

This rearrangement joins TRBV20-1 to TRBJ2-5, with D unresolved. Trimming removed 0 bases at V and 0 bases at J, with 8 bases between. CDR3 length equals 14 residues. Germline CDR1 is DFQATT and CDR2 is SNEGSKA (reference sequence). The CDR3: CSARERKDQETQYF. Written as DNA, the CDR3 is TGCAGTGCTAGAGAAAGAAAGGACCAAGAGACCCAGTACTTC.

This clonotype has only one observation. A much bigger clone sits one base away, suggesting this may be a read error. The V gene is TRBV4-2, the J gene TRBJ1-2, with 7 bases fitting TRBD1. CDR1 and CDR2 from the germline V gene are LGHNA and YNFKEQ. This CDR3 is built from 17 residues. The CDR3 DNA is TGTACCAGCAGCCGAGACAGGGCAGTTGAGGATAACTATGGCTACACCTTC. It is translated as CTSSRDRAVEDNYGYTF.

J is TRBJ2-5 and V is TRBV20-1; 9 bases line up with TRBD1. The tail of the sequence fits TRBJ2-7 better, so the J call may be wrong. The CDR3 totals 17 residues. Looked up from germline, CDR1 is DFQATT and CDR2 is SNEGSKA (reference sequence). This CDR3 is CSARDHGQGRGYTEQYF. CDR3 in DNA: TGCAGTGCTAGAGATCATGGACAGGGGAGGGGGTATACCGAGCAGTACTTC.

V is TRBV20-1 and J is TRBJ2-4; 11 bases line up with TRBD2. After removal of 6 bases from V and 12 bases from J, the junction contained 10 bases not matched to a gene. The germline V gene has CDR1 DFQATT and CDR2 SNEGSKA (reference sequence). The CDR3 consists of 13 residues. In nucleotides, the CDR3 is TGCAGTGCACTCAGGGGTCTAGCGGGGGGTCAGTACTTC. This translates into CSALRGLAGGQYF.

The chain uses TRBV28 and TRBJ2-1; TRBD2 matches at 10 bases. CDR1 MDHEN and CDR2 SYDVKM come from the germline V gene. This CDR3 has 14 residues. The V and J ends lost 8 bases and 7 bases, in that order; junction bases with no gene match: 8. The CDR3 spells CASPPSGSTNEQFF. As DNA, the CDR3 is TGTGCCAGCCCCCCTAGCGGGAGTACAAATGAGCAGTTCTTC.

This clonotype was detected a few times. The chain has TRBV10-3 and TRBJ1-1, with D maybe TRBD1 (5 bases). The CDR3 runs to 14 residues. Germline CDR1 ENHRY, CDR2 SYGVKD. Trimming pared 0 bases from V and 1 base from J, leaving 6 bases between. CDR3 sequence: CAISESGQNTEAFF. CDR3 bases: TGTGCCATCAGTGAGTCCGGACAGAACACTGAAGCTTTCTTT.

The rearrangement uses TRBV28 and TRBJ2-5; D remains ambiguous. The length of the CDR3 is 14 residues. The germline V gene encodes CDR1 MDHEN and CDR2 SYDVKM. V was shortened by 2 bases and J by 2 bases, with 9 bases between the two germline ends. CDR3 in DNA: TGTGCCAGCAGTTTACCCCCGGCTCAAGAGACCCAGTACTTC. Translated: CASSLPPAQETQYF.

The rearrangement joins TRBV4-2 to TRBJ2-4, with D hard to call. CDR1 and CDR2 (germline): LGHNA, YNFKEQ. The CDR3 contains 14 residues. Trimming cost V 0 bases and J 2 bases, with 5 bases left between them. CDR3 in DNA: TGTGCCAGCAGCCAAGATTGGCCCAAAAACATTCAGTACTTC. Translated, it gives CASSQDWPKNIQYF.

The chain is built from TRBV7-9 and TRBJ2-5; D gene ambiguous. The V gene lost 2 bases and the J gene lost 2 bases, with 9 bases spanning the gap. The CDR3 spans 14 residues. Germline CDR1 SEHNR, CDR2 FQNEAQ (reference sequence). The CDR3 bases are TGTGCCAGCAGCTTATTGGGCTGGCAAGAGACCCAGTACTTC. Protein sequence: CASSLLGWQETQYF.

The chain uses TRBV20-1 and TRBJ1-1; possible D gene TRBD1, 5 bases. Germline CDR1 DFQATT, CDR2 SNEGSKA (reference sequence). V lost 2 bases to trimming and J lost 0 bases, with 19 bases between them. This CDR3 is built from 17 residues. As DNA, the CDR3 is TGCAGTGCTAGACCAGGAGGGTATGGGGGAATGAACACTGAAGCTTTCTTT. It is translated as CSARPGGYGGMNTEAFF.